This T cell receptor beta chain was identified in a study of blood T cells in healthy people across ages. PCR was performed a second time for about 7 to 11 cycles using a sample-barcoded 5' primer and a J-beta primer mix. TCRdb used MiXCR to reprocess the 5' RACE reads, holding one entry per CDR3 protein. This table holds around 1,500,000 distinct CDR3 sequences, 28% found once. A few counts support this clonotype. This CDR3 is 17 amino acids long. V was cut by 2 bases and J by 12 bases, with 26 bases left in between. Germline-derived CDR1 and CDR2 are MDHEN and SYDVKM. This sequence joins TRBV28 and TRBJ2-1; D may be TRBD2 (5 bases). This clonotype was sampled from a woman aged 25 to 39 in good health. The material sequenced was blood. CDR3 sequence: CASSLVHTVSGLKGQFF. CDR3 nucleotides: TGTGCCAGCAGTTTAGTTCACACGGTGAGCGGTTTAAAAGGGCAGTTCTTC.